This is a list of T cell receptor beta chains from one sample in a study of T-cell memory formation after mild COVID-19. TCRdb called the 5' RACE reads again in MiXCR, with one record for every CDR3 protein. The table has hundreds of thousands of distinct CDR3 sequences, approximately 21% seen once. Specimen: PBMCs or a T cell subset sorted from them (not recorded which). The receptor set was obtained from an adult woman who had mild COVID-19 (a few samples of this study predate the infection). Cell type and time point are not known. Each CDR3 is given with its conserved first and last residue. The D gene is left open where the match is weak.

TRBJ1-1 TRBV7-9 . CASMQKGRAFF
TRBJ1-1 TRBV9 TRBD1 CASSVEGGTGGEAFF
TRBJ2-5 TRBV20-1 TRBD2 CSASTSGVHGTQYF
TRBJ1-1 TRBV10-3 . CAISESSVSPNTEAFF
TRBJ1-2 TRBV12-3/TRBV12-4 . CASTNSWGELGYGYTF
TRBJ1-3 TRBV29-1 . CSVSETSGNTIYF
TRBJ1-2 TRBV12-3/TRBV12-4 TRBD1 CASSLRRTGGNGYTF
TRBJ1-2 TRBV5-6 . CASSFESGNYGYTF
TRBJ2-3 TRBV9 . CASSLPADTQYF
TRBJ2-2 TRBV7-8 . CASSLAGRNGGELFF
TRBJ1-2 TRBV6-2/TRBV6-3 . CASSYAGRKDGYTF
TRBJ1-2 TRBV30 . CAWTQGVGGYTF
TRBJ2-7 TRBV12-3/TRBV12-4 TRBD2 CASSFVTSGTYEQYF
TRBJ1-2 TRBV7-9 . CASSSTVWPENNYGYTF
TRBJ1-1 TRBV6-6 TRBD1 CASSYGQGYTEAFF
TRBJ2-6 TRBV24-1 . CATSAPGSGANVLTF
TRBJ1-2 TRBV5-1 . CASSPWAVNKGYTF
TRBJ2-5 TRBV5-1 TRBD1 CASSVGTGIGETQYF
TRBJ2-3 TRBV18 . CASSRTQMENTQYF
TRBJ1-3 TRBV25-1 . CASSDSRAGLVAGNTIYF
TRBJ2-2 TRBV2 TRBD1 CASHEGGIGTGELFF
TRBJ2-7 TRBV4-2 TRBD1 CASSQERQGSYEQYF
TRBJ2-2 TRBV19 . CASSILAEMNTGELFF
TRBJ2-2 TRBV5-5 . CASSLAGVRNTGELFF
TRBJ1-6 TRBV5-1 TRBD1 CASSLGETGGSSPLHF
TRBJ1-2 TRBV2 TRBD1 CASSATGDRGYTF
TRBJ2-7 TRBV5-1 TRBD1 CASSLEGQLTYEQYF
TRBJ1-5 TRBV28 TRBD1 CASSTQGINQPQHF
TRBJ1-1 TRBV18 TRBD1 CASSGDRAITEAFF
TRBJ2-5 TRBV7-9 . CASSLAQGETQYF
TRBJ1-2 TRBV4-2 TRBD1 CASSQRDRGDYGYTF
TRBJ2-5 TRBV29-1 . CSVDEGAATQYF
TRBJ2-7 TRBV24-1 TRBD1 CATASSGTGPYEQYF
TRBJ1-1 TRBV19 . CASTLNAQGPEAFF
TRBJ2-7 TRBV6-5 TRBD1 CASSQTRDRGYEQYF
TRBJ2-5 TRBV12-3/TRBV12-4 . CASSFEGVAETQYF
TRBJ2-5 TRBV25-1 TRBD2 CASSWRSGETQYF
TRBJ2-7 TRBV10-3 TRBD1 CAISESGTGAYEQYF
TRBJ1-5 TRBV7-2 . CASSLVEAQPQHF
TRBJ2-3 TRBV14 . CASSKDPIAQYF
TRBJ1-4 TRBV18 . CASSPLPVSAREKLFF
TRBJ2-2 TRBV20-1 TRBD2 CSVTGTRNTGELFF
TRBJ2-3 TRBV7-2 . CASSNTDTQYF
TRBJ2-1 TRBV29-1 . CSVDVVGQFF
TRBJ2-5 TRBV3-1 . CASSQGASGVETQYF
TRBJ2-7 TRBV7-2 TRBD1 CASSSDRTYEQYF